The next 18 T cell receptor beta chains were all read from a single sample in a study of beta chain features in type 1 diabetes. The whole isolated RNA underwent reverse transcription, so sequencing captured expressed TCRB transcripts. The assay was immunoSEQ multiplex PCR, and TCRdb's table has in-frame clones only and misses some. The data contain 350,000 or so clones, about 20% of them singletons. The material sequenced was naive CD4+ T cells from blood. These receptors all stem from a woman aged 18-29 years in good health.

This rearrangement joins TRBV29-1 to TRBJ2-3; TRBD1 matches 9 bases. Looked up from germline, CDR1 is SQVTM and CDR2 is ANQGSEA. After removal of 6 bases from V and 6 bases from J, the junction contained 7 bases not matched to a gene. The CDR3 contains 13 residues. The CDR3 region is CSVATGGADTQYF. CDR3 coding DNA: TGCAGCGTAGCCACAGGGGGCGCTGATACGCAGTATTTT.

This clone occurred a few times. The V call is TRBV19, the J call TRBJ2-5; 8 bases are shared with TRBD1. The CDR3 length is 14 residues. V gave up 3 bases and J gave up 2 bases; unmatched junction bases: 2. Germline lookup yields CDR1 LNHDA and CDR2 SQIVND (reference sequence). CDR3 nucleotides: TGTGCCAGTAGTATCGGACAGGGACAAGAGACCCAGTACTTC. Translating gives CASSIGQGQETQYF.

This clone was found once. Here the CDR3 reads CAWSVSPDHQETQYF. The CDR3 DNA follows: TGTGCCTGGAGTGTTAGCCCCGACCACCAAGAGACCCAGTACTTC. The rearrangement uses TRBV30 and TRBJ2-5; D remains unclear. This CDR3 has 15 residues. In germline, CDR1 is GTSNPN, CDR2 SVGIG (reference sequence). Trimming took 0 bases from V and 0 from J, leaving 11 bases between them.

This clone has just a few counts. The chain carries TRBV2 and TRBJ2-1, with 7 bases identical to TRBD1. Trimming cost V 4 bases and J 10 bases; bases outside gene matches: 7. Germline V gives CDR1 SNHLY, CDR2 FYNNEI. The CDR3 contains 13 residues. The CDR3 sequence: CASSGDRVGEQFF. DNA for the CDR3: TGTGCCAGCAGTGGAGACAGGGTGGGCGAGCAGTTCTTC.

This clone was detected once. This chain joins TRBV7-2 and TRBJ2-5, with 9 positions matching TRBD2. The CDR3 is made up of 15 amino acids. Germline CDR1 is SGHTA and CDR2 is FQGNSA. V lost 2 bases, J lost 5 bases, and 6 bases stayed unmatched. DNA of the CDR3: TGTGCCAGCAGCTTATTTGGGACTAGCACGGAGACCCAGTACTTC. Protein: CASSLFGTSTETQYF.

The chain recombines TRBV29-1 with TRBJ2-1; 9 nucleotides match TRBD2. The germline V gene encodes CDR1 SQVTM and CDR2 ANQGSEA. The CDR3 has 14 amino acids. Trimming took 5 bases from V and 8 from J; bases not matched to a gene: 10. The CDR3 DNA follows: TGCAGCGTTCGATCCGGGACTAGCATGGATGAGCAGTTCTTC. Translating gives CSVRSGTSMDEQFF.

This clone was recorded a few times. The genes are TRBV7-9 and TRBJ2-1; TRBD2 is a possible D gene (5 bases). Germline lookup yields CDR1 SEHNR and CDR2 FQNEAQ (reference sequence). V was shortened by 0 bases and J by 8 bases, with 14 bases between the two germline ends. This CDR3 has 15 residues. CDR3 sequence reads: CASSLAGLYGDEQFF. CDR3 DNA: TGTGCCAGCAGCTTAGCGGGCCTCTACGGGGATGAGCAGTTCTTC.

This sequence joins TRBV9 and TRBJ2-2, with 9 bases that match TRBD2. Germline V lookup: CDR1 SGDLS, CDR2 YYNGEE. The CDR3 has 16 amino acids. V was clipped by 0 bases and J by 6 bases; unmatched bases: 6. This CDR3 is CASSVGPAGGSGELFF. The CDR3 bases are TGTGCCAGCAGCGTAGGCCCAGCGGGGGGCTCCGGGGAGCTGTTTTTT.

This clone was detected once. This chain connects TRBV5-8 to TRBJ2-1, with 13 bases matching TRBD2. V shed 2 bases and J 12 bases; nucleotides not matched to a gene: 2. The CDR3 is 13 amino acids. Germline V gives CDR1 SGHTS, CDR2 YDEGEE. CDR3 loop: CASSLTSGRGQFF. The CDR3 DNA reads TGTGCCAGCAGCTTAACTAGCGGGAGGGGGCAGTTCTTC.

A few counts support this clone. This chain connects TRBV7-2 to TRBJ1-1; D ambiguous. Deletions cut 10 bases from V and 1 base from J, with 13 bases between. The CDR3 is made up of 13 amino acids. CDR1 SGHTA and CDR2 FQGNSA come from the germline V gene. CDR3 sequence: CATGGRGNTEAFF. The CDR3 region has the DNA TGTGCCACCGGAGGACGGGGGAACACTGAAGCTTTCTTT.

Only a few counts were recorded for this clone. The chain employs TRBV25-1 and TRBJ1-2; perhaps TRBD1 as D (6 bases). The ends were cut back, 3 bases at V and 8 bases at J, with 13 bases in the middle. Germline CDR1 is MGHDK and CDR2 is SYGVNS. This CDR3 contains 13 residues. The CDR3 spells CASSDLQGGGYTF. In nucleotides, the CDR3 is TGTGCCAGCAGTGATTTACAGGGAGGGGGCTACACCTTC.

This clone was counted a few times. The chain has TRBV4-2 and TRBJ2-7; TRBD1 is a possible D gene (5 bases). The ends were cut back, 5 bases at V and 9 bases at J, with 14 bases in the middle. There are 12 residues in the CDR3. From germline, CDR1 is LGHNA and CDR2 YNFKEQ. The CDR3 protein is CASSSQGSRQYF. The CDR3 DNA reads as TGTGCCAGCAGCTCTCAGGGCTCCAGGCAGTACTTC.

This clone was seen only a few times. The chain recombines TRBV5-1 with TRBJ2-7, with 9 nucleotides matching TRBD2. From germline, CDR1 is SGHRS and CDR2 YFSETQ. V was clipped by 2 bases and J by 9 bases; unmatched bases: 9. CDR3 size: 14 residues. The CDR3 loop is CASSLSREGPVQYF. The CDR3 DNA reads TGCGCCAGCAGCTTATCGCGGGAGGGCCCAGTGCAGTACTTC.

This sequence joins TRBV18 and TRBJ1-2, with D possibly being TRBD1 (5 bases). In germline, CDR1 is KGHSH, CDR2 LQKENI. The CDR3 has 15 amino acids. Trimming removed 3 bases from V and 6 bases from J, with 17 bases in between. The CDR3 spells CASSPQSGGSDGYTF. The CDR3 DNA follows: TGTGCCAGCTCACCCCAGAGCGGGGGAAGTGATGGCTACACCTTC.

The CDR3 protein is CASSVGVYSGNTIYF. DNA of the CDR3: TGTGCCAGCAGCGTAGGCGTGTATTCTGGAAACACCATATATTTT. V gene TRBV9 combines with J gene TRBJ1-3, with unresolved D. The V gene lost 0 bases and the J gene lost 1 base, with 8 bases spanning the gap. Looked up from germline, CDR1 is SGDLS and CDR2 is YYNGEE. CDR3 length: 15 amino acids.

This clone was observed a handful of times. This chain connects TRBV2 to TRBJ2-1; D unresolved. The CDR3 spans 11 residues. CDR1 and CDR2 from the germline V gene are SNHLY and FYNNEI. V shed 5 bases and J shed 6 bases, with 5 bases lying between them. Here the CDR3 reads CASSPVNEQFF. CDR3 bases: TGTGCCAGCAGTCCGGTCAATGAGCAGTTCTTC.

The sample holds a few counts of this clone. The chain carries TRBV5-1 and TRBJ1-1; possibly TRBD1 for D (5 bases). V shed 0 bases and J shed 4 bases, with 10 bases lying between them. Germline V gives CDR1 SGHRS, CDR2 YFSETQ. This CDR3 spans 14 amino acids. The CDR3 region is CASSLAGLSTEAFF. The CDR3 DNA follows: TGCGCCAGCAGCTTGGCAGGGCTGAGCACTGAAGCTTTCTTT.

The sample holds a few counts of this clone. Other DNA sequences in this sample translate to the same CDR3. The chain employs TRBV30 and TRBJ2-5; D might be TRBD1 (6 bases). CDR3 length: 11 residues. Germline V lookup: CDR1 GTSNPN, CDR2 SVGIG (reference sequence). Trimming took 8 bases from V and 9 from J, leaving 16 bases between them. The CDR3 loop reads CAEEGDWAQYF. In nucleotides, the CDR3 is TGTGCCGAAGAGGGGGATTGGGCCCAGTACTTC.